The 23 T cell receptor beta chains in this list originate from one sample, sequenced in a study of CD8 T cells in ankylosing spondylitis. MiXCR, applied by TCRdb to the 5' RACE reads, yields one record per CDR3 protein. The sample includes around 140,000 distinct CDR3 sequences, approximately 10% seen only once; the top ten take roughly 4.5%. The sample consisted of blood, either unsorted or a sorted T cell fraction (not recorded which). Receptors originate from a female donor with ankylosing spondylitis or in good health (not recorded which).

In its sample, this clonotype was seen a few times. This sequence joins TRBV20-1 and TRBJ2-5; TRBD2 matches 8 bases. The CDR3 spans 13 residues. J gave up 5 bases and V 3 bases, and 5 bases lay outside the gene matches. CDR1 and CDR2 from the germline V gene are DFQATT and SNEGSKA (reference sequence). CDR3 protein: CSASGRGAETQYF. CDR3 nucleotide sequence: TGCAGTGCTAGCGGGAGGGGGGCGGAGACCCAGTACTTC.

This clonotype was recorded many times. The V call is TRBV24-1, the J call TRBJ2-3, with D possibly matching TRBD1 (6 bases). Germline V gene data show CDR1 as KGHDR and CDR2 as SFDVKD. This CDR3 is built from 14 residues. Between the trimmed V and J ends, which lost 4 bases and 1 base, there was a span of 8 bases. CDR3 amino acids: CATSEGAGTDTQYF. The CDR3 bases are TGTGCCACCAGTGAGGGGGCAGGCACAGATACGCAGTATTTT.

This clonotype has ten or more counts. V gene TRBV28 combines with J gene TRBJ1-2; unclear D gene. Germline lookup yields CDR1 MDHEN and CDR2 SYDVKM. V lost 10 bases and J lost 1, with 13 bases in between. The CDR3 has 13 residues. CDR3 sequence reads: CATHGWSNYGYTF. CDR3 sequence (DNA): TGTGCCACACACGGTTGGAGTAACTATGGCTACACCTTC.

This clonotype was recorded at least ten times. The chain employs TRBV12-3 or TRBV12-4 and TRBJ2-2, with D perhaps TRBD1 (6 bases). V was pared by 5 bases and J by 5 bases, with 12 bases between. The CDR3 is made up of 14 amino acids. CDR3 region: CASSLHTGTGELFF. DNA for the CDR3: TGTGCCAGCAGTCTGCATACAGGGACCGGGGAGCTGTTTTTT.

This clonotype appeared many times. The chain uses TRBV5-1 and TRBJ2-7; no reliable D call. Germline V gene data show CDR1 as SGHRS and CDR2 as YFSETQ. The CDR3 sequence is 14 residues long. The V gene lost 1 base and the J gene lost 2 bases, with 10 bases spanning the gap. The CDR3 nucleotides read TGCGCCAGCAGCTTGTCTCAGCCAACCTACGAGCAGTACTTC. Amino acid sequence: CASSLSQPTYEQYF. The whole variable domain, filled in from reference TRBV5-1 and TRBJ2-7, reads KAGVTQTPRYLIKTRGQQVTLSCSPISGHRSVSWYQQTPGQGLQFLFEYFSETQRNKGNFPGRFSGRQFSNSRSEMNVSTLELGDSALYLCASSLSQPTYEQYFGPGTRLTVT.

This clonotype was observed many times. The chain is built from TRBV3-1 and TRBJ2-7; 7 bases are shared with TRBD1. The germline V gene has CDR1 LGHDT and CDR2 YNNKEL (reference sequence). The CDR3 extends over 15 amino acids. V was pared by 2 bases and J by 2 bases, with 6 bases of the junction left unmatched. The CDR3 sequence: CASSQRGQATYEQYF. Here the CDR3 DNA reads TGTGCCAGCAGCCAAAGAGGACAGGCCACCTACGAGCAGTACTTC.

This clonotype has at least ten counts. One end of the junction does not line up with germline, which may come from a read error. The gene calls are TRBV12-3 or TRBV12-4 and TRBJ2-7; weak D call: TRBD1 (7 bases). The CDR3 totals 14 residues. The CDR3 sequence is CASSFGGGSYEQYF. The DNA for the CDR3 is TGCGCCAGCAGCTTTGGAGGGGGCAGCTACGAGCAGTACTTC.

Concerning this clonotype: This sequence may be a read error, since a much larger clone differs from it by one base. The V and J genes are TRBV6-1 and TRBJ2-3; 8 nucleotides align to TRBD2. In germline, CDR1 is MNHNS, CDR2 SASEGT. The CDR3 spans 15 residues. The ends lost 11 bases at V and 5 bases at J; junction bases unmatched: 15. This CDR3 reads CAGIPRRGAGDTQYF. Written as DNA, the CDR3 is TGTGCCGGCATCCCGAGGCGGGGGGCCGGAGATACGCAGTATTTT.

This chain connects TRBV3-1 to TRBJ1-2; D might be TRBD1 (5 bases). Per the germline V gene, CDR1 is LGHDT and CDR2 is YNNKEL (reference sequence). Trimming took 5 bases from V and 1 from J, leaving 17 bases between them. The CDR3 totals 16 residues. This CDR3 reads CASSSAGGGDNYGYTF. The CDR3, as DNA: TGTGCCAGCAGCTCAGCCGGAGGAGGGGATAACTATGGCTACACCTTC.

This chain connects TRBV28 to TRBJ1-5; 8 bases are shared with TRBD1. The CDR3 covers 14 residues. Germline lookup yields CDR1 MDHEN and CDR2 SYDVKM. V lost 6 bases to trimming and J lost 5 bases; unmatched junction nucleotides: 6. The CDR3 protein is CASSLTGVDQPQHF. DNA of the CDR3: TGTGCCAGCAGCCTGACAGGGGTAGATCAGCCCCAGCATTTT.

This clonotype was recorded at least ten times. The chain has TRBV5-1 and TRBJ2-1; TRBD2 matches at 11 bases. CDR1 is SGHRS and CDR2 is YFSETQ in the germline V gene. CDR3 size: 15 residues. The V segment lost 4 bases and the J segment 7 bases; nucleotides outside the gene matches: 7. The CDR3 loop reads CASSPLAGGSNEQFF. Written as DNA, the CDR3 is TGCGCCAGCAGCCCCTTAGCGGGAGGGTCTAATGAGCAGTTCTTC.

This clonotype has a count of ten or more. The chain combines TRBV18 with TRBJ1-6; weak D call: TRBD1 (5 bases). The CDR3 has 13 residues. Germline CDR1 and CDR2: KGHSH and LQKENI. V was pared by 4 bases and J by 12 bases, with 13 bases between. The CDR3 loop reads CASSRSREEPLHF. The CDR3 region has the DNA TGTGCCAGCTCACGTTCCAGGGAGGAACCCCTCCACTTT.

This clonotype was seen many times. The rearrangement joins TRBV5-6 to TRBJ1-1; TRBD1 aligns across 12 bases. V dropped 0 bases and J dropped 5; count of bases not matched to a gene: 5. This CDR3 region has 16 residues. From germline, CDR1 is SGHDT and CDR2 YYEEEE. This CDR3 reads CASSLAGTGGLTEAFF. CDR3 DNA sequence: TGTGCCAGCAGCTTGGCGGGGACAGGGGGCTTAACTGAAGCTTTCTTT.

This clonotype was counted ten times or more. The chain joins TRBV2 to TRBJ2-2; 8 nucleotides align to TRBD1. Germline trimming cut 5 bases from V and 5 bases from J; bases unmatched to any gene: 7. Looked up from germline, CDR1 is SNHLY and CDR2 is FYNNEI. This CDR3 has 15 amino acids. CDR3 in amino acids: CASSKQGGETGELFF. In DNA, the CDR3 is TGTGCCAGCAGTAAACAGGGGGGAGAGACCGGGGAGCTGTTTTTT.

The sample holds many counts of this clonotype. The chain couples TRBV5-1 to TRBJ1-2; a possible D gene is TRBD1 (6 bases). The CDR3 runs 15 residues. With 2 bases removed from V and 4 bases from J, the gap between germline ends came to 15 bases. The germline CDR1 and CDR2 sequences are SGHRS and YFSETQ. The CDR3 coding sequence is TGCGCCAGCAGCTTAAATGCAGGGGCTAGCTATGGCTACACCTTC. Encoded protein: CASSLNAGASYGYTF. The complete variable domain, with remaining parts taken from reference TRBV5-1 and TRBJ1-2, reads KAGVTQTPRYLIKTRGQQVTLSCSPISGHRSVSWYQQTPGQGLQFLFEYFSETQRNKGNFPGRFSGRQFSNSRSEMNVSTLELGDSALYLCASSLNAGASYGYTFGSGTRLTVV.

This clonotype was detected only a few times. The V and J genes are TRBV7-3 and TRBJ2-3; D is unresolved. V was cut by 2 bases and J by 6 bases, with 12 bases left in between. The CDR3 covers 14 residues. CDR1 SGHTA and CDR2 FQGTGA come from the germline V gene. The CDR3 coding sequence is TGTGCCAGCAGCTTAGGGCCCCCTCAGGATACGCAGTATTTT. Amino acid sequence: CASSLGPPQDTQYF.

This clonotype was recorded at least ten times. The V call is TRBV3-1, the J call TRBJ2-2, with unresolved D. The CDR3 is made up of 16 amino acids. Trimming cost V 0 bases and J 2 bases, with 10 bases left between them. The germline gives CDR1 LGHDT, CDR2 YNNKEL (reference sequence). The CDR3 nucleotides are TGTGCCAGCAGCCAAGAGGTGGCCTATAACACCGGGGAGCTGTTTTTT. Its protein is CASSQEVAYNTGELFF.

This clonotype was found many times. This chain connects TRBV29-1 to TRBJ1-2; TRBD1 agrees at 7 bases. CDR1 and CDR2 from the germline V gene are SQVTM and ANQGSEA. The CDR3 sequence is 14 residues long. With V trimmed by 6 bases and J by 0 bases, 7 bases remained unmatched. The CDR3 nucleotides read TGCAGCGTAGAACAGGGGTCGGCTAACTATGGCTACACCTTC. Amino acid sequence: CSVEQGSANYGYTF. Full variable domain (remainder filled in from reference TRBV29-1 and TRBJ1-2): SAVISQKPSRDICQRGTSLTIQCQVDSQVTMMFWYRQQPGQSLTLIATANQGSEATYESGFVIDKFPISRPNLTFSTLTVSNMSPEDSSIYLCSVEQGSANYGYTFGSGTRLTVV.

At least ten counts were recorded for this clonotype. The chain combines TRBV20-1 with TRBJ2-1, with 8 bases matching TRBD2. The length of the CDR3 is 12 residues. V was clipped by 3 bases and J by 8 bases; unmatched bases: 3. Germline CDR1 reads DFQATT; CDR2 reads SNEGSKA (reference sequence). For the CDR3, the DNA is TGCAGTGCTAGTGCGGGAGGTGATGAGCAGTTCTTC. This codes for CSASAGGDEQFF.

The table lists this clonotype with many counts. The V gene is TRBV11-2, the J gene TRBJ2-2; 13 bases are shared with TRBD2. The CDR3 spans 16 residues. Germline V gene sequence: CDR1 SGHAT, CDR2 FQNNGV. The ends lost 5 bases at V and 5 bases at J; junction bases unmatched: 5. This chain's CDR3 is CASSPRLAGGTGELFF. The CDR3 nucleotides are TGTGCCAGCAGCCCAAGACTAGCGGGGGGTACCGGGGAGCTGTTTTTT.

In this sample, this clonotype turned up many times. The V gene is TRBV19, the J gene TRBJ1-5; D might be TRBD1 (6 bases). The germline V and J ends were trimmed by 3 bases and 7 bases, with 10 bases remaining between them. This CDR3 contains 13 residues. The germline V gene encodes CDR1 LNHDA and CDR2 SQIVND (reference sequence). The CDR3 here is CASSMGASQPQHF. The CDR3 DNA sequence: TGTGCCAGTAGTATGGGGGCTTCACAGCCCCAGCATTTT.

The CDR3 DNA sequence: TGTGCCAGCACTGACAGCACTGAAGCTTTCTTT. Its protein is CASTDSTEAFF. The V and J genes are TRBV6-5 and TRBJ1-1; weak D call: TRBD1 (5 bases). Germline loops: CDR1 MNHEY, CDR2 SVGAGI. The CDR3 has 11 residues. The V end lost 7 bases, the J end lost 4 bases, and 7 bases lay between the germline ends.

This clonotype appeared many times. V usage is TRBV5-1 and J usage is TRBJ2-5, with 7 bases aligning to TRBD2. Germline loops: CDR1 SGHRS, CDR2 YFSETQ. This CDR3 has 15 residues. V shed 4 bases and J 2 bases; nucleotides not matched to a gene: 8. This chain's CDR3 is CASSLTGLPQETQYF. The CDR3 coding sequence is TGCGCCAGCAGCCTTACGGGACTACCACAAGAGACCCAGTACTTC.